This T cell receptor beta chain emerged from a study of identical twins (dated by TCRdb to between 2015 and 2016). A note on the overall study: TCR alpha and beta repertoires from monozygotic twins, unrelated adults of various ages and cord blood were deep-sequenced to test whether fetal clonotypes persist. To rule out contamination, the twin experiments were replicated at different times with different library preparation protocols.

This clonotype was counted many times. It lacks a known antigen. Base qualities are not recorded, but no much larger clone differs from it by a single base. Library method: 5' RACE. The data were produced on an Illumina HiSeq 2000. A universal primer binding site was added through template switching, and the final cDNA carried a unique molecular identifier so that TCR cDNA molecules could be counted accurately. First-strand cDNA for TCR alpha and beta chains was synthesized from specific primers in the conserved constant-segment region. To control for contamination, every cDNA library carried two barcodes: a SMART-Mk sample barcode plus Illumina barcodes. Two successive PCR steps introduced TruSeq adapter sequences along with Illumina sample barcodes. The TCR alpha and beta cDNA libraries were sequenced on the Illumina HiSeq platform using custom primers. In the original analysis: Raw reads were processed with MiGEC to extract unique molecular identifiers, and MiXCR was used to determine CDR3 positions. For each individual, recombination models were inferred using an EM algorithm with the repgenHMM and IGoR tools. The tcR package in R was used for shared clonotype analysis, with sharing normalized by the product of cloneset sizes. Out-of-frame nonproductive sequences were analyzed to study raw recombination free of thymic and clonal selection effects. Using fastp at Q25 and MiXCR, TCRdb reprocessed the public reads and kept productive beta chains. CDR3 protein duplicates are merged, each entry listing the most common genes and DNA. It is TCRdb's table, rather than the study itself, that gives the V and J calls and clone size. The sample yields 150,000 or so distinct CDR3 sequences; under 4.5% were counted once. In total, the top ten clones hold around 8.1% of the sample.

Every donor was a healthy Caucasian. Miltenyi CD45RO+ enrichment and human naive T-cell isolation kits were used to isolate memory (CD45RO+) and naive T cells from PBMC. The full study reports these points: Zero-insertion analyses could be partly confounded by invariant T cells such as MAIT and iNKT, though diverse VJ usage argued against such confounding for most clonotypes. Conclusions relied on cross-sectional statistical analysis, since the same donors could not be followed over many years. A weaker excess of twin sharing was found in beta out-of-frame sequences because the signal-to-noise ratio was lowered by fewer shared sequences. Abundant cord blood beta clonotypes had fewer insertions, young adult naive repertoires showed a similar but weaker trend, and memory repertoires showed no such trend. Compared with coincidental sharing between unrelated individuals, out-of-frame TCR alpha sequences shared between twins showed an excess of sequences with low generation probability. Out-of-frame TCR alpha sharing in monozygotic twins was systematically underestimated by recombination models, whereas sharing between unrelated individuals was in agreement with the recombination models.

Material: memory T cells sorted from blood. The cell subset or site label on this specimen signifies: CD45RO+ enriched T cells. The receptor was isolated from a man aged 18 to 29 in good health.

The DNA sequence is as follows: TGTGCCAGCAGTTACTCGGCACGCAATCAGCCCCAGCATTTT. It codes for CASSYSARNQPQHF. The chain joins TRBV6-5 to TRBJ1-5; too little of a D gene remains to name it. V is shortened by 0 bases, J by 2 bases, and the region joining them spans 5 bases. CDR1 is given as MNHEY and CDR2 as SVGAGI, both from the germline V gene. Spanning cysteine to phenylalanine, the CDR3 consists of 14 amino acids. Of all the DNA, just the CDR3 is kept, 42 bases in frame from base 1.